This record looks at one T cell receptor beta chain sequence and its context. This clonotype was seen only a few times. Its antigen remains unidentified. No base quality values were provided; no much bigger clone lies one nucleotide off. The entry originates in a study of blood T cells in healthy people across ages (dated by TCRdb to between 2014 and 2017). Regarding the complete study: Template switching captured roughly one uniquely barcoded TCR beta cDNA molecule per two T cells in model experiments. Using deep sequencing normalized with unique cDNA molecular identifiers, the study measured how TCR beta repertoire diversity changes with age. Donors were grouped into four age groups: young (average approximately 15 years), middle-aged (around 39), aged (around 56) and long-lived (around 80). To avoid experimental bias, donors of different ages were randomly spread across the sequencing lanes. For two donors (one aged 18 to 30 and one aged 80 or older), the study analyzed two additional independent replicas of 1 million unique cDNA reads from the same blood draw. Results the study describes overall, beyond this receptor: Compared with the aged group, the long-lived group had more naive CD4+ T cells, fewer expanded clones and increased TCR diversity, suggesting age selection. The CMV infection status of donors was not known, potentially confounding age-related changes in expanded clonotypes. Bulk unsorted PBMC profiling prevented conclusive comparison of naive and antigen-experienced compartments. Estimates of total diversity from one million sequenced T cells were regarded as lower bounds and underestimates. As age increased, observed TCR beta diversity per million T cells dropped in a roughly linear way, and a significant reduction was already evident by age around 41. The percentage of naive T cells measured by flow cytometry correlated strongly with observed TCR beta diversity.

Donors were 39 systemically healthy Caucasian individuals from Russia aged roughly 6 to 90 years. Each donor gave about 9.7 milliliters of peripheral blood, drawn into EDTA-treated Vacutainer tubes. Ficoll-Paque density-gradient centrifugation was used to isolate PBMCs, with at least 6.5 million per sample. Total RNA was extracted from PBMCs with Trizol reagent, with at least 6 micrograms obtained per sample. For every donor, an aliquot of PBMCs went through flow cytometry to measure the percentages of naive CD45RAhigh/CD27high T cells. The CDR3 measures 14 amino acids from cysteine to phenylalanine. CDR3 DNA is the only sequence kept; it has 42 bases, read in frame from the first base. CDR1 and CDR2, per the germline V gene (reference sequence), are GTSNPN and SVGIG. Relative to germline, V is 4 bases shorter and J is 5 bases shorter, with 17 bases between their ends. Preparation of the library involved 5' RACE. Data came from an Illumina HiSeq 2500. A second roughly 7 to 11 cycle PCR used a sample-barcoded 5' primer and a J-beta primer mix. A unique molecular identifier was introduced onto each TCR beta cDNA molecule by a template-switch 5' adaptor carrying 12 random nucleotides. At least 2.5 million CDR3-containing paired-end reads were obtained from each sample. The Mint cDNA synthesis kit, primed by a TRBC-specific oligonucleotide, was used to synthesize first-strand cDNA from all RNA. All cDNA was treated with uracil-DNA glycosylase and then went through a first 18-cycle PCR with the universal primers M1SS and BC2_uni_R. The paper's processing steps were these. For normalization, 1 million high-quality reads were randomly selected from each sample, with every read carrying a distinct molecular identifier. Instead of being binned into consensus sequences, reads that shared molecular identifiers were thrown out. MiTCR, with a Q25 quality threshold and the strictest error-elimination algorithm, was used for CDR3 identification, clonotype clustering and error correction. Lower-bound total TCR beta diversity was estimated with a nonparametric unseen species model using Euler transformation. Using fastp at Q25 and MiXCR, TCRdb reprocessed the public reads and kept productive beta chains. Here each entry gathers all rows of one CDR3 protein and keeps the most common genes and DNA. The V and J calls here are based on TCRdb, not the publication. Present in this sample are fewer than 800,000 distinct CDR3 sequences, 32% of which were seen just once. 15% of the sample is taken by the ten largest.

Rearrangement joined TRBV30 to TRBJ2-5; D gene: possibly TRBD2, on 6 matching bases. Sequenced: blood. This TCR derives from a woman of 80 years or more in good health. Donor details come from another sample of the same person, matched by shared clones. The nucleotides read TGTGCCTGGACCCGCTCGACTAGGGCCGAGACCCAGTACTTC. Its protein is CAWTRSTRAETQYF.